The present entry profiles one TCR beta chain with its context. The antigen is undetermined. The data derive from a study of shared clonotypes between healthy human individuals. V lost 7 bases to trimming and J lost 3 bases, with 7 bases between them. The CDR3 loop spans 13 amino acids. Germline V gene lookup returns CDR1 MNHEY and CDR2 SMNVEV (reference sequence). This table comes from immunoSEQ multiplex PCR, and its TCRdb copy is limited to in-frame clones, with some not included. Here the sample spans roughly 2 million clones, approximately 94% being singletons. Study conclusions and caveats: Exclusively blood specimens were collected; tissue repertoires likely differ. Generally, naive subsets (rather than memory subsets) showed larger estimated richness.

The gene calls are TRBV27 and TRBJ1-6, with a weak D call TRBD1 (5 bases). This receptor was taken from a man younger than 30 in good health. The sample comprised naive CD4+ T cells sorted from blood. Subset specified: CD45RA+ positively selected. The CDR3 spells CASKDNYNSPLHF. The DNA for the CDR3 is TGTGCCAGCAAGGACAACTATAATTCACCCCTCCACTTT.